The 10 T cell receptor beta chains below were found in one sample sequenced in a study of beta chain features in type 1 diabetes. What was sequenced were expressed TCRB transcripts, since all of the isolated RNA had been reverse transcribed. TCRdb's copy holds only in-frame clones and misses some; the assay was immunoSEQ multiplex PCR. The sample includes about 470,000 clones, around 28% of them seen just once. The sequencing sample was made of naive CD4+ T cells from blood. The receptor set was obtained from a young man in good health.

A few counts support this clone. This sequence joins TRBV7-2 and TRBJ1-1, with D possibly TRBD1 on 5 matching bases. Trimming pared 9 bases from V and 5 bases from J, leaving 13 bases between. CDR1 SGHTA and CDR2 FQGNSA come from the germline V gene. CDR3 size: 12 residues. As DNA, the CDR3 is TGTGCCAGGCGGGCAGGGTGGACTGAAGCTTTCTTT. This sequence encodes CARRAGWTEAFF.

V usage is TRBV18 and J usage is TRBJ1-1, with 10 nucleotides matching TRBD1. CDR3 length: 15 amino acids. Per the germline V gene, CDR1 is KGHSH and CDR2 is LQKENI. The trim removed 2 bases at V and 7 bases at J, leaving 7 bases unmatched. The chain's CDR3 is CASSPVGQGMVEAFF. The CDR3 DNA is TGTGCCAGCTCACCAGTGGGACAGGGGATGGTTGAAGCTTTCTTT.

The V call is TRBV30, the J call TRBJ2-3; possible D gene TRBD1, 7 bases. V dropped 5 bases and J dropped 2 bases, with 14 bases sitting between them. This CDR3 spans 14 amino acids. Germline V gene sequence: CDR1 GTSNPN, CDR2 SVGIG (reference sequence). CDR3 loop: CAWARGQITDTQYF. The CDR3 DNA reads TGTGCCTGGGCGCGGGGACAGATCACAGATACGCAGTATTTT.

The rearrangement uses TRBV5-1 and TRBJ2-5, with D perhaps TRBD1 or TRBD2 (5 bases each). The CDR3 has 17 residues. The germline V and J ends were trimmed by 0 bases and 4 bases, with 19 bases remaining between them. Germline V gene lookup returns CDR1 SGHRS and CDR2 YFSETQ. CDR3 nucleotides: TGCGCCAGCAGCTTGGACGGTTCGGGACGTCTTGCAGAGACCCAGTACTTC. Protein: CASSLDGSGRLAETQYF.

Details on this clone: The identical CDR3 is also encoded by other nucleotide sequences in the sample. This sequence joins TRBV5-1 and TRBJ2-1; 8 bases are a match to TRBD1. V lost 0 bases, J lost 7 bases, and 0 bases stayed unmatched. Germline CDR1 is SGHRS and CDR2 is YFSETQ. This CDR3 contains 13 residues. The CDR3 DNA is TGCGCCAGCAGCTTGGGACAGGGGAATGAGCAGTTCTTC. Amino acid sequence: CASSLGQGNEQFF.

This clone was detected only a few times. The chain is built from TRBV30 and TRBJ2-7; 7 bases fit TRBD1. The CDR3 is 13 residues long. The germline V gene encodes CDR1 GTSNPN and CDR2 SVGIG (reference sequence). The V gene end was trimmed by 2 bases and the J gene end by 4 bases; junction bases not matched to a gene: 5. CDR3 protein: CAWSRRGRYEQYF. For the CDR3, the DNA is TGTGCCTGGAGTAGAAGGGGGCGGTACGAGCAGTACTTC.

The chain joins TRBV2 to TRBJ2-6; D is unresolved. Germline V gene lookup returns CDR1 SNHLY and CDR2 FYNNEI. The CDR3 has 16 amino acids. The germline V and J ends were trimmed by 1 base and 0 bases, with 7 bases remaining between them. The CDR3 DNA reads TGTGCCAGCAGTGAAGGAACGGCCTCTGGGGCCAACGTCCTGACTTTC. Its protein is CASSEGTASGANVLTF.

The sample holds a few counts of this clone. The chain has TRBV28 and TRBJ2-1, with a weak D call TRBD2 (6 bases). Germline lookup yields CDR1 MDHEN and CDR2 SYDVKM. Trimming pared 4 bases from V and 2 bases from J, leaving 18 bases between. The CDR3 consists of 17 residues. Here the CDR3 reads CASSYVGGSWTYNEQFF. CDR3 DNA: TGTGCCAGCAGTTATGTTGGGGGGTCCTGGACCTACAATGAGCAGTTCTTC.

The chain recombines TRBV6-1 with TRBJ1-1, with unresolved D. V was trimmed by 2 bases and J by 1 base, leaving 11 bases between them. Germline V gives CDR1 MNHNS, CDR2 SASEGT. The CDR3 has 15 residues. CDR3 coding DNA: TGTGCCAGCAGTGAACGTAGTGGCAGGAACACTGAAGCTTTCTTT. Translating gives CASSERSGRNTEAFF.

This rearrangement joins TRBV27 to TRBJ2-6; D gene unclear. The V end was cut by 7 bases, the J end by 2 bases, with 15 bases between. In germline, CDR1 is MNHEY, CDR2 SMNVEV (reference sequence). The CDR3 runs 16 residues. The DNA of the CDR3 is TGTGCCAGCACTCAATCTCGGGCGGCTGGGGCCAACGTCCTGACTTTC. This sequence encodes CASTQSRAAGANVLTF.